The entry below describes one TCR beta chain. This sample is drawn from a study of blood T cell repertoires in COVID-19. Background on the study: The study drew acute and convalescent COVID-19 samples from the United States, Italy and Spain. PBMCs, B-cell-depleted T cells, or T cells were the source of the cDNA or gDNA that made up the material.

In the authors' methods: Reference gene primers were amplified, and this amplification served to estimate nucleated cell counts. Only in-frame clones appear in the TCRdb table, and some are missing; sequencing was by immunoSEQ multiplex PCR. Clone size and V and J calls were adopted from that table, with D and trimming inferred from the DNA. The repertoire has about 200,000 clones, approximately 85% of them found once; the top ten carry around 3%. V lost 5 bases to trimming and J lost 5 bases, with 15 bases between them. The CDR3 is made up of 14 amino acids. Germline lookup yields CDR1 MDHEN and CDR2 SYDVKM.

This chain joins TRBV28 and TRBJ2-5; tentatively, D is TRBD2 (7 bases). This TCR came from a man in his 60s with acute or convalescent COVID-19. The sequenced material came from peripheral blood. In DNA, the CDR3 is TGTGCCAGCAGTACAGGGCGGGAGTGGGAGACCCAGTACTTC. The encoded protein is CASSTGREWETQYF.